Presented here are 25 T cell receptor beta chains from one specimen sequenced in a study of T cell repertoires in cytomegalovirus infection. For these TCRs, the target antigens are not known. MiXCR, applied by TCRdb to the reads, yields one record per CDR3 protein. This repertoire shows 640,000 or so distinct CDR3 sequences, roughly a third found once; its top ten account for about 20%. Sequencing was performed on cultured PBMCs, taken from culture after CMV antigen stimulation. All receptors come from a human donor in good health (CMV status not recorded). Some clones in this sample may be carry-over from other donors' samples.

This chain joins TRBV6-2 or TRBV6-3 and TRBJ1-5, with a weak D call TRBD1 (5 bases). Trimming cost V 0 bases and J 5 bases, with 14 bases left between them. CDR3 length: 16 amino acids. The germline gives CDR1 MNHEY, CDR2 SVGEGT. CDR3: CASSYSARALDQPQHF. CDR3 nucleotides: TGTGCCAGCAGTTACTCGGCCAGGGCGTTGGATCAGCCCCAGCATTTT.

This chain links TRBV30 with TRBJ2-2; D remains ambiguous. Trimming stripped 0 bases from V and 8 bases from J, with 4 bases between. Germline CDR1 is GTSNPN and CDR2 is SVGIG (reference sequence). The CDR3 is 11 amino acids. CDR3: CAWSVLGELFF. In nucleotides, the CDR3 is TGTGCCTGGAGTGTATTAGGGGAGCTGTTTTTT. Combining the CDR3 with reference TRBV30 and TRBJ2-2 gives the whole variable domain SQTIHQWPATLVQPVGSPLSLECTVEGTSNPNLYWYRQAAGRGLQLLFYSVGIGQISSEVPQNLSASRPQDRQFILSSKKLLLSDSGFYLCAWSVLGELFFGEGSRLTVL.

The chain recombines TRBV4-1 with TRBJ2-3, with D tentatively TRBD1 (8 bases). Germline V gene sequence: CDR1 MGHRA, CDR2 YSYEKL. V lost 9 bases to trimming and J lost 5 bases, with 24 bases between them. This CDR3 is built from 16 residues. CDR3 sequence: CASGGRITGGEDTQYF. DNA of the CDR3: TGCGCCAGTGGCGGACGAATAACAGGGGGGGAAGATACGCAGTATTTT.

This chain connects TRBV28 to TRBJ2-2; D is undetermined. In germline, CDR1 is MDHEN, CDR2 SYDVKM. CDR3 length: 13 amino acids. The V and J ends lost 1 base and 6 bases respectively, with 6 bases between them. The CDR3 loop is CASSLLAAGELFF. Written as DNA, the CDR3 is TGTGCCAGCAGTTTATTGGCGGCCGGGGAGCTGTTTTTT.

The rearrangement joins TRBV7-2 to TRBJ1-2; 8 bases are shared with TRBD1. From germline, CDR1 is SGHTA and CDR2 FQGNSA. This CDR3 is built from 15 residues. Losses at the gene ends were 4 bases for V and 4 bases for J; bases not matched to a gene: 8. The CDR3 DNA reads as TGTGCCAGCAGCTCACAGGGGGGGGAACCCTATGGCTACACCTTC. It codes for CASSSQGGEPYGYTF.

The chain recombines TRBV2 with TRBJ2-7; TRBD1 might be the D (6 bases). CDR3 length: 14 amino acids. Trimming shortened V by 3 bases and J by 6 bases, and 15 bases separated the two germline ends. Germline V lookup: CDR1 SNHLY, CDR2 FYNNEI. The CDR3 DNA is TGTGCCAGCAGTGATGGCAGGGGCCCTTTCGAGCAGTACTTC. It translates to CASSDGRGPFEQYF.

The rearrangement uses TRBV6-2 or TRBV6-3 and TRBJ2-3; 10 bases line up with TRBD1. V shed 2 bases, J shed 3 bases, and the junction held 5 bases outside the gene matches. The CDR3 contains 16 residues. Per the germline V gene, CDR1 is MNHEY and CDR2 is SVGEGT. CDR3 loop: CASSYGDRGRTDTQYF. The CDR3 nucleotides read TGTGCCAGCAGTTACGGGGACAGGGGAAGAACAGATACGCAGTATTTT.

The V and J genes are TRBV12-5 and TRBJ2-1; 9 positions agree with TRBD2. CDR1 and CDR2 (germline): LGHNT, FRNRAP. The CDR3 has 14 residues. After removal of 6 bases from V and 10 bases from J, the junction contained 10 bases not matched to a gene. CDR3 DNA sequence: TGTGCTAGTGGGCAGCGGGGGGCCGTTGGAGAGCAGTTCTTC. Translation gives CASGQRGAVGEQFF.

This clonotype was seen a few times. CDR3 in DNA: TGTGCCAGCAGCTCCCCGGTTGCGGCGGCGGGGCAGTACTTC. Translation: CASSSPVAAAGQYF. The gene calls are TRBV7-9 and TRBJ2-7, with D perhaps matching TRBD2 (5 bases). CDR1 and CDR2 from the germline V gene are SEHNR and FQNEAQ (reference sequence). This CDR3 is built from 14 residues. V was clipped by 4 bases and J by 9 bases, with 19 bases between them.

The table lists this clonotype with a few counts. CDR3 bases: TGTGCCAGCAGCCCCCCACAAGGCTACGAGCAGTACTTC. This translates into CASSPPQGYEQYF. The chain carries TRBV7-6 and TRBJ2-7; D unclear. V was cut by 5 bases and J by 3 bases, with 11 bases left in between. The CDR3 consists of 13 residues. Germline CDR1 is SGHVS and CDR2 is FNYEAQ.

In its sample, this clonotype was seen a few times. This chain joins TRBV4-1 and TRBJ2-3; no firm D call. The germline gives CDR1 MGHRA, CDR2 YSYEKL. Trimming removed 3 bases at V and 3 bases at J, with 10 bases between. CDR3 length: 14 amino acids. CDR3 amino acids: CASSQTRITDTQYF. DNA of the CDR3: TGCGCCAGCAGCCAGACAAGAATTACAGATACGCAGTATTTT.

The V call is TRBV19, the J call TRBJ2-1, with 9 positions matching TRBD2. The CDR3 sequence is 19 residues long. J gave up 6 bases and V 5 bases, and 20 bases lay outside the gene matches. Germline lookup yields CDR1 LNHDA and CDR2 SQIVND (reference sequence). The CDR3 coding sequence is TGTGCCAGTAGTTCCGGGGGGGGACTAGCTTTTGGGAGCGCCAATGAGCAGTTCTTC. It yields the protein CASSSGGGLAFGSANEQFF.

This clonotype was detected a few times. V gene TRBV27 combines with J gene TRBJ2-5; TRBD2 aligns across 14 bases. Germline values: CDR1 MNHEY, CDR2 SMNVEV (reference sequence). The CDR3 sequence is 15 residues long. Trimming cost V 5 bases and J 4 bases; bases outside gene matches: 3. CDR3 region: CASSTTSGGVETQYF. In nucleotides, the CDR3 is TGTGCCAGCAGTACGACTAGCGGGGGGGTAGAGACCCAGTACTTC.

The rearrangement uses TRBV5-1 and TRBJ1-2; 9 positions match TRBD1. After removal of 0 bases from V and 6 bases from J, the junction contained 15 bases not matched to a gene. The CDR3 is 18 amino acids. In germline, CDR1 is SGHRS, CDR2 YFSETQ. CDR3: CASSLDRHMTGGKDGYTF. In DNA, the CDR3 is TGCGCCAGCAGCTTGGACCGACACATGACAGGGGGAAAGGATGGCTACACCTTC.

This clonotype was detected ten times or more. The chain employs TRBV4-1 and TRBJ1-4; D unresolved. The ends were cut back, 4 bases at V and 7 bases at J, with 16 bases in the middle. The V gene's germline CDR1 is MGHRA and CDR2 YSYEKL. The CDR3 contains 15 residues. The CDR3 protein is CASSLLGRMSEKLFF. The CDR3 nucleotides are TGCGCCAGCAGCCTTCTCGGGCGAATGAGTGAAAAACTGTTTTTT.

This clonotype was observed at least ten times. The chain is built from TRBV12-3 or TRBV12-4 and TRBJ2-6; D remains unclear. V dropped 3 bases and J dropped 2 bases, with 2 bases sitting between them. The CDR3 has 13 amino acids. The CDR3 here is CASSFTGANVLTF. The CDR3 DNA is TGTGCCAGCAGTTTTACTGGGGCCAACGTCCTGACTTTC.

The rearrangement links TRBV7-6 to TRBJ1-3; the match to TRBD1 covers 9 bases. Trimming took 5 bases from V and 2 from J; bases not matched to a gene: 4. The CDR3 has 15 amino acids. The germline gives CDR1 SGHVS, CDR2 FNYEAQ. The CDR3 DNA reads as TGTGCCAGCAGCGAAAACAGGGGGCCTGGAAACACCATATATTTT. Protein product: CASSENRGPGNTIYF.

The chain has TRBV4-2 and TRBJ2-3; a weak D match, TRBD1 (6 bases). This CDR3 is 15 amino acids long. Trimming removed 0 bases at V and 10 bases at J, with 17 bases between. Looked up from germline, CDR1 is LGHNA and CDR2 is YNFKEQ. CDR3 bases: TGTGCCAGCAGCCAAGATTGGGCAGGGGCTCCATCGCAGTATTTT. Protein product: CASSQDWAGAPSQYF.

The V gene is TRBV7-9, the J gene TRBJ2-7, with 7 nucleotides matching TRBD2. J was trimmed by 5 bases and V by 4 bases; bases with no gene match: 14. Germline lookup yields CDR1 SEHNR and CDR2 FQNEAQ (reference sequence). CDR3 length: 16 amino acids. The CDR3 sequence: CASSSTERGTLHEQYF. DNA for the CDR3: TGTGCCAGCAGCTCCACCGAGCGGGGTACTCTCCACGAGCAGTACTTC.

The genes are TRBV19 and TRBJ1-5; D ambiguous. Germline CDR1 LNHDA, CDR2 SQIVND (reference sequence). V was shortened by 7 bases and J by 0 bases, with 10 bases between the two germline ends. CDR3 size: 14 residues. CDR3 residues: CASTLSGSNQPQHF. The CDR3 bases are TGTGCCAGTACCCTATCAGGTAGCAATCAGCCCCAGCATTTT.

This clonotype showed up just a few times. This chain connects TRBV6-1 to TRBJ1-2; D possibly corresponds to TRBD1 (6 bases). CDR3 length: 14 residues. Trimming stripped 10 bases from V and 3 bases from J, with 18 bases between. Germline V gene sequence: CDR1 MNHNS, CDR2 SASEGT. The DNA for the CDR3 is TGTGCCACCCGGACAGTCGCCGAGGACTATGGCTACACCTTC. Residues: CATRTVAEDYGYTF.

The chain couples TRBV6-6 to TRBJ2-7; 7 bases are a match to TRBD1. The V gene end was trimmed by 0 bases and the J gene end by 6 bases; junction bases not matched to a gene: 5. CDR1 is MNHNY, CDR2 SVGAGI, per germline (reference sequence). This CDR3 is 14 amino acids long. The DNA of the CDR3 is TGTGCCAGCAGTTACTCAGACAGGGCTTTCGAGCAGTACTTC. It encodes CASSYSDRAFEQYF.

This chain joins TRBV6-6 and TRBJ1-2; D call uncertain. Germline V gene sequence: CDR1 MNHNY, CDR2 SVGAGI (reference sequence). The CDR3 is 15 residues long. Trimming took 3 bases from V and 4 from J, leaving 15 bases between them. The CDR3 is CASSYLAGSSYGYTF. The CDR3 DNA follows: TGTGCCAGCAGTTATTTGGCAGGATCTTCCTATGGCTACACCTTC.

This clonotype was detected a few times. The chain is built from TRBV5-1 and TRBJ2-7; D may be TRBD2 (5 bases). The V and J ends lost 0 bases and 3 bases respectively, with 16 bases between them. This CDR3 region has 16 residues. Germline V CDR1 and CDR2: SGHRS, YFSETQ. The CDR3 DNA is TGCGCCAGCAGCTTGGCCAGCACTACTGAGGGCTACGAGCAGTACTTC. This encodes CASSLASTTEGYEQYF. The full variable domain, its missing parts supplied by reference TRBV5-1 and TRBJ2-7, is KAGVTQTPRYLIKTRGQQVTLSCSPISGHRSVSWYQQTPGQGLQFLFEYFSETQRNKGNFPGRFSGRQFSNSRSEMNVSTLELGDSALYLCASSLASTTEGYEQYFGPGTRLTVT.

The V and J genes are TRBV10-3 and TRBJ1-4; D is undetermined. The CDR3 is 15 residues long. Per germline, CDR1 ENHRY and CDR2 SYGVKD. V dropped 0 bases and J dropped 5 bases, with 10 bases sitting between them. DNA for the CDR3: TGTGCCATCAGTGAGTCCGCAGATCGAAATGAAAAACTGTTTTTT. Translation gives CAISESADRNEKLFF.